This TCR beta chain was observed in a study of T cell changes during pregnancy in multiple sclerosis. In germline, CDR1 is MNHEY, CDR2 SMNVEV (reference sequence). This CDR3 has 14 residues. V gave up 5 bases and J gave up 4 bases, with 14 bases separating them. The table came from immunoSEQ multiplex PCR; TCRdb's copy has only in-frame clones and leaves some out. This table has 84,000 or so clones, approximately 94% appearing once. The chain carries TRBV27 and TRBJ1-2; a weak D match, TRBD1 (5 bases). This TCR came from a female donor with multiple sclerosis, enrolled in a pregnancy study. The sample here was peripheral blood, taken in the third trimester of pregnancy. In DNA form, the CDR3 reads TGTGCCAGCAGTCCCCCATCTGGGGCCTATGGCTACACCTTC. Translation gives CASSPPSGAYGYTF.